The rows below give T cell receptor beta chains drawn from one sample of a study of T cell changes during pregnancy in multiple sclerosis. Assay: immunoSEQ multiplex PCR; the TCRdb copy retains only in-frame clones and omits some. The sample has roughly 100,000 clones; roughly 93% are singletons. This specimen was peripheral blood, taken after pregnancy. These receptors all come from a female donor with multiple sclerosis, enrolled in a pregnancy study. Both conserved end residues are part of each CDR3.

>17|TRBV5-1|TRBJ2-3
CASTDIPLNQGPDTQYF
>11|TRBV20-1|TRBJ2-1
CSAARGLEQFF
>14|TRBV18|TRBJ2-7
CASSPGQGFHEQYF
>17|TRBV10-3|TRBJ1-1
CAIRPFGTGLTQTEAFF
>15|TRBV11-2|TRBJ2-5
CASSSGTGYQETQYF
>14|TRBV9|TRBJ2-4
CASSVGGGTNIQYF
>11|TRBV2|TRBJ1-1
CASRGQGEAFF
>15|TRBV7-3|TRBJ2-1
CASSSLAGTINEQFF
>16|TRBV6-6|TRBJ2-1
CASSYSLRERYNEQFF
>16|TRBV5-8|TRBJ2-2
CASSLRTSGGSGELFF
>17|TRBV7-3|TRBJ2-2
CASSLNIGEMLNGELFF
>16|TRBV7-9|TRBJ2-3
CASSYTSGGGSDTQYF
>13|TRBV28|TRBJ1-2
CASSLNLGGGYTF
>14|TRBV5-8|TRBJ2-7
CASSLVDTSYEQYF
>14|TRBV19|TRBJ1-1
CASSLGQVNTEAFF
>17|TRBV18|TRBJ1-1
CASSPLGQGAMNTEAFF
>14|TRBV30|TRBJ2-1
CAWALAATYNEQFF
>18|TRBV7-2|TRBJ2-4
CASSVTSGGAWAKNIQYF
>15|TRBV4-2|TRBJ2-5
CASSQGGFSGETQYF
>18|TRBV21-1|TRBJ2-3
CASSKAQAGGPSTDTQYF
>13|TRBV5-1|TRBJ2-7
CASSLDRAGEQYF
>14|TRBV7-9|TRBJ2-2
CASRPGQNTGELFF
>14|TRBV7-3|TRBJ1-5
CASSSLACRQPQHF
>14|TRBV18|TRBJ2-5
CASSPGTPRETQYF
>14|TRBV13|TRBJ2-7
CASSPRTASYEQYF
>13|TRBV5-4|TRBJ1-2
CASSLDSPYGYTF
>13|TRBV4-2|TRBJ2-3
CASSQAEEDTQYF
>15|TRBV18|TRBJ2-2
CASSRNPGNTGELFF
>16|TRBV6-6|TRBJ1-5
CASSYGPQGAGQPQHF
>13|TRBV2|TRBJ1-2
CASSETGKDGYTF
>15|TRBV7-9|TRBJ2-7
CASSRTGGSSYEQYF
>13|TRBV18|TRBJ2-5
CASSPLSGETQYF
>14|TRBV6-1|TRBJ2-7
CASSESTIPGEQYF
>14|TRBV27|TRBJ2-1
CASSRQGMASEQFF
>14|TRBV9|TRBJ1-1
CASSVLSMNTEAFF
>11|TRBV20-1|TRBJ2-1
CSARQYNEQFF
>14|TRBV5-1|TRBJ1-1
CASSLEQLNTEAFF
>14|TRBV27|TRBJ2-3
CASSFKASTDTQYF
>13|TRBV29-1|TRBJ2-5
CSVQGPYQETQYF
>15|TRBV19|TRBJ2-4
CASSTSSGSSPGQYF
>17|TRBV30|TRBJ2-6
CAWSPGLGRSGANVLTF
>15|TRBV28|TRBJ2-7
CASSYDRGASYEQYF
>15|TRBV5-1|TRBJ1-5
CASSLDRGSNQPQHF
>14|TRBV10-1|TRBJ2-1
CASSEAGGRNEQFF
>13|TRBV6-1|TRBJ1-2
CASSEDSYYGYTF
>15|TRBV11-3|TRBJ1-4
CASSFPQGDNEKLFF
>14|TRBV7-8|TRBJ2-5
CASSLAGSQETQYF
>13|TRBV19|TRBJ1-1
CASSILGRGEAFF
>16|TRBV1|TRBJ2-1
CTSSVIAGFFLDEQFF
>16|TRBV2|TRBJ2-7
CASSEVGRGLTYEQYF
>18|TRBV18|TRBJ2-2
CASSPKFQGAPNTGELFF
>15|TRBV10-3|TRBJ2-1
CAISRTDRGYNEQFF
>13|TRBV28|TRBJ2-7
CASSLGGYYEQYF
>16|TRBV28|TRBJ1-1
CASSGPGTAPNTEAFF
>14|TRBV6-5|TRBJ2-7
CASSPTGDSYEQYF
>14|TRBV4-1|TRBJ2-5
CASSRNRAGETQYF
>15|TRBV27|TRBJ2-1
CASSLRQGDSDEQFF